One sample yielded the 27 T cell receptor beta chains listed below, sequenced in a study of blood T cell repertoires in COVID-19. This table comes from immunoSEQ multiplex PCR, and its TCRdb copy is limited to in-frame clones, with some not included. Of 100,000 to 150,000 clones in the sample, about 80% were seen once. Sequenced input: peripheral blood. The source is a human donor in a cohort sampled during active COVID-19.

The chain has TRBV6-1 and TRBJ2-3; 13 positions agree with TRBD2. This CDR3 region has 16 residues. The junction had 1 base not matched to a gene; V was cut back by 4 bases and J by 0 bases. Germline CDR1 is MNHNS and CDR2 is SASEGT. In DNA form, the CDR3 reads TGTGCCAGCAGTGCACTAGCGGGAGGGAGCACAGATACGCAGTATTTT. This gives the protein CASSALAGGSTDTQYF.

The chain joins TRBV10-2 to TRBJ2-5, with D possibly being TRBD2 (7 bases). The ends were cut back, 2 bases at V and 7 bases at J, with 11 bases in the middle. CDR3 length: 13 residues. Germline-derived CDR1 and CDR2 are WSHSY and SAAADI. The CDR3 region is CASSEIGGGTQYF. CDR3 bases: TGCGCCAGCAGTGAGATAGGGGGGGGGACCCAGTACTTC.

This clone was recorded once. The V call is TRBV20-1, the J call TRBJ1-3; D unclear. Trimming removed 6 bases at V and 8 bases at J, with 8 bases between. The germline CDR1 and CDR2 sequences are DFQATT and SNEGSKA (reference sequence). There are 10 residues in the CDR3. DNA of the CDR3: TGCAGTGCCGCCGCGGACACCATATATTTT. Translating it yields CSAAADTIYF.

The rearrangement links TRBV5-8 to TRBJ2-5; TRBD1 might be the D (5 bases). The CDR3 totals 14 residues. V was pared by 0 bases and J by 1 base, with 7 bases between. Germline CDR1 reads SGHTS; CDR2 reads YDEGEE. CDR3 nucleotide sequence: TGTGCCAGCAGCTTGGTTACAGGCCAAGAGACCCAGTACTTC. Translation gives CASSLVTGQETQYF.

This clone was picked up one time. The chain employs TRBV7-9 and TRBJ1-5; 8 bases fit TRBD1. V was pared by 4 bases and J by 7 bases, with 3 bases of the junction left unmatched. The CDR3 has 13 amino acids. Germline V gives CDR1 SEHNR, CDR2 FQNEAQ (reference sequence). Written as DNA, the CDR3 is TGTGCCAGCAGCTCTGGACAGGGCCAGCCCCAGCATTTT. It encodes CASSSGQGQPQHF.

The V gene is TRBV4-1, the J gene TRBJ2-1, with 9 nucleotides matching TRBD1. This CDR3 is 19 amino acids long. CDR1 is MGHRA and CDR2 is YSYEKL in the germline V gene. The V and J ends lost 4 bases and 5 bases, in that order; junction bases with no gene match: 18. The CDR3 nucleotides are TGCGCCAGCAGCCCGCCTGGGACAGGGAGCCTGGGGCAAAACAATGAGCAGTTCTTC. This codes for CASSPPGTGSLGQNNEQFF.

J is TRBJ2-3 and V is TRBV5-1; 8 bases map to TRBD2. CDR1 and CDR2 (germline): SGHRS, YFSETQ. Trimming at V came to 4 bases and at J to 4 bases, leaving 11 bases not matched to a gene. This CDR3 contains 16 residues. CDR3 nucleotides: TGCGCCAGCAGCCCGGAGGGGACTAGGTTGCCAGATACGCAGTATTTT. It translates to CASSPEGTRLPDTQYF.

This chain uses TRBV30 with TRBJ2-5; D is perhaps TRBD2 (5 bases). This CDR3 spans 15 amino acids. In germline, CDR1 is GTSNPN, CDR2 SVGIG (reference sequence). The ends were cut back, 1 base at V and 5 bases at J, with 17 bases in the middle. DNA of the CDR3: TGTGCCTGGAGTGCCCCGACTATCCCAGCGGAGACCCAGTACTTC. Amino acids: CAWSAPTIPAETQYF.

The J gene is TRBJ1-5, the V gene TRBV6-5; 7 bases agree with TRBD1. From germline, CDR1 is MNHEY and CDR2 SVGAGI. CDR3 size: 15 residues. Trimming at V came to 6 bases and at J to 0 bases, leaving 5 bases not matched to a gene. The CDR3 DNA is TGTGCCAGCAGACGGGACAGTCGTAGCAATCAGCCCCAGCATTTT. Translation gives CASRRDSRSNQPQHF.

The V and J genes are TRBV19 and TRBJ1-1; D is perhaps TRBD1 (6 bases). Germline V gene data show CDR1 as LNHDA and CDR2 as SQIVND (reference sequence). V gave up 5 bases and J gave up 3 bases, with 13 bases separating them. This CDR3 spans 14 amino acids. The CDR3 reads CASSSQGGYTEAFF. The DNA for the CDR3 is TGTGCCAGTAGTTCACAGGGAGGGTACACTGAAGCTTTCTTT.

The gene calls are TRBV23-1 and TRBJ2-6; D unresolved. TRBV23-1 has ORF status, its function being uncertain. The V and J ends lost 4 bases and 1 base respectively, with 11 bases between them. The length of the CDR3 is 16 residues. The CDR3 DNA reads as TGCGCCAGCAGTCCGTTAGCTCGGTCTGGGGCCAACGTCCTGACTTTC. As protein: CASSPLARSGANVLTF.

This sequence joins TRBV7-8 and TRBJ2-6; D perhaps matches TRBD2 (5 bases). There are 18 residues in the CDR3. The germline gives CDR1 SGHVS, CDR2 FQNEAQ. Trimming shortened V by 1 base and J by 2 bases, and 15 bases separated the two germline ends. CDR3 amino acids: CASSLVSAGAAGANVLTF. CDR3 sequence (DNA): TGTGCCAGCAGCTTAGTGTCCGCGGGCGCGGCTGGGGCCAACGTCCTGACTTTC.

The V call is TRBV7-9, the J call TRBJ1-2; 7 nucleotides align to TRBD1. Trimming removed 0 bases from V and 3 bases from J; junction bases left unmatched: 4. Germline V gene sequence: CDR1 SEHNR, CDR2 FQNEAQ (reference sequence). The CDR3 length is 15 residues. For the CDR3, the DNA is TGTGCCAGCAGCTTAGCAGCTGGACAGGACTATGGCTACACCTTC. Translation: CASSLAAGQDYGYTF. Based on the CDR3 plus reference TRBV7-9 and TRBJ1-2, the full variable domain is DTGVSQNPRHKITKRGQNVTFRCDPISEHNRLYWYRQTLGQGPEFLTYFQNEAQLEKSRLLSDRFSAERPKGSFSTLEIQRTEQGDSAMYLCASSLAAGQDYGYTFGSGTRLTVV.

The rearrangement links TRBV7-2 to TRBJ2-5, with a possible D match to TRBD1 (5 bases). This CDR3 spans 14 amino acids. Between the trimmed V and J ends, which lost 5 bases and 4 bases, there was a span of 14 bases. Germline V lookup: CDR1 SGHTA, CDR2 FQGNSA. In DNA form, the CDR3 reads TGTGCCAGCAGCCAAGGGGCCCCTTTAGAGACCCAGTACTTC. Protein product: CASSQGAPLETQYF.

Here the CDR3 DNA reads TGTGCCAGCAGCTTAACAGTGAGGGTGGAAAAACTGTTTTTT. As protein: CASSLTVRVEKLFF. The chain has TRBV7-6 and TRBJ1-4; no firm D call. The CDR3 runs 14 residues. Germline V lookup: CDR1 SGHVS, CDR2 FNYEAQ. V was shortened by 2 bases and J by 8 bases, with 12 bases between the two germline ends.

This chain links TRBV5-1 with TRBJ2-7, with TRBD2 matching over 11 bases. The V gene's germline CDR1 is SGHRS and CDR2 YFSETQ. J lost 2 bases, V lost 9 bases, and 7 bases had no gene match. The CDR3 is made up of 14 amino acids. The CDR3, as DNA: TGCGCCATCAGACTAGCGGGGAATACCTACGAGCAGTACTTC. Its translation is CAIRLAGNTYEQYF.

This clone has just a few counts. This chain connects TRBV2 to TRBJ1-2; D unclear. This CDR3 has 10 residues. Trimming removed 5 bases at V and 6 bases at J, with 4 bases between. CDR1 is SNHLY, CDR2 FYNNEI, per germline. The CDR3 region has the DNA TGTGCCAGCAGTTATGATGGCTACACCTTC. Amino acids: CASSYDGYTF.

This sequence joins TRBV7-2 and TRBJ2-5; 10 positions agree with TRBD2. Unmatched junction bases numbered 2, after V lost 0 bases and J lost 1 base. The CDR3 covers 16 residues. Germline V gene sequence: CDR1 SGHTA, CDR2 FQGNSA. This CDR3 is CASSLASGRIQETQYF. CDR3 in DNA: TGTGCCAGCAGCTTAGCTAGCGGGAGGATCCAAGAGACCCAGTACTTC. The variable domain in full, with the rest retrieved from reference TRBV7-2 and TRBJ2-5, is GAGVSQSPSNKVTEKGKDVELRCDPISGHTALYWYRQSLGQGLEFLIYFQGNSAPDKSGLPSDRFSAERTGGSVSTLTIQRTQQEDSAVYLCASSLASGRIQETQYFGPGTRLLVL.

This chain links TRBV27 with TRBJ2-1; 9 bases fit TRBD2. The V and J ends lost 2 bases and 14 bases, in that order; junction bases with no gene match: 7. The CDR3 consists of 13 residues. Germline CDR1 MNHEY, CDR2 SMNVEV (reference sequence). The CDR3 reads CASSLKGLAGKFF. The CDR3 bases are TGTGCCAGCAGTTTAAAGGGGCTAGCGGGAAAGTTCTTC.

The rearrangement links TRBV7-8 to TRBJ2-7; D is possibly TRBD1 (6 bases). Germline CDR1 and CDR2: SGHVS and FQNEAQ. The germline V and J ends were trimmed by 2 bases and 7 bases, with 6 bases remaining between them. This CDR3 comprises 11 residues. CDR3 coding DNA: TGTGCCAGCAGCTTAAGGGGGGAGCAGTACTTC. This encodes CASSLRGEQYF.

CDR3: CAIRTGENTEAFF. For the CDR3, the DNA is TGTGCCATCAGGACAGGGGAGAACACTGAAGCTTTCTTT. This rearrangement joins TRBV7-9 to TRBJ1-1; TRBD1 aligns across 9 bases. V was clipped by 10 bases and J by 1 base; unmatched bases: 4. CDR1 and CDR2 (germline): SEHNR, FQNEAQ (reference sequence). The CDR3 is 13 amino acids.

The rearrangement uses TRBV29-1 and TRBJ1-1; perhaps TRBD1 as D (5 bases). From germline, CDR1 is SQVTM and CDR2 ANQGSEA. The CDR3 runs to 14 residues. V lost 1 base and J 1 base, leaving 10 bases between the germline ends. The CDR3 DNA reads as TGCAGCGTTGAAGGGGAGGGGAGGAACACTGAAGCTTTCTTT. Protein: CSVEGEGRNTEAFF.

The chain combines TRBV24-1 with TRBJ1-2; 10 bases map to TRBD1. CDR3 length: 14 residues. V lost 0 bases, J lost 7 bases, and 1 base stayed unmatched. The germline CDR1 and CDR2 sequences are KGHDR and SFDVKD. The CDR3, as DNA: TGTGCCACCAGTGATTTGAGGGACAGGGGTGGCTACACCTTC. Residues: CATSDLRDRGGYTF.

This rearrangement joins TRBV18 to TRBJ1-4, with TRBD1 as a possible D gene (5 bases). Germline V gives CDR1 KGHSH, CDR2 LQKENI. The CDR3 loop spans 13 amino acids. V dropped 5 bases and J dropped 5 bases, with 9 bases sitting between them. The CDR3 region is CASSAGPNEKLFF. As DNA, the CDR3 is TGTGCCAGCTCAGCAGGGCCGAATGAAAAACTGTTTTTT.

This sequence joins TRBV18 and TRBJ2-3; 10 bases map to TRBD2. The trim removed 3 bases at V and 4 bases at J, leaving 7 bases unmatched. The CDR3 spans 16 residues. Germline CDR1 reads KGHSH; CDR2 reads LQKENI. The chain's CDR3 is CASSPSQRGGPDTQYF. DNA for the CDR3: TGTGCCAGCTCACCCTCCCAGCGGGGGGGCCCAGATACGCAGTATTTT.

The rearrangement links TRBV6-5 to TRBJ1-5, with D maybe TRBD1 (5 bases). Between the trimmed V and J ends, which lost 2 bases and 2 bases, there was a span of 10 bases. Germline V gene sequence: CDR1 MNHEY, CDR2 SVGAGI. The CDR3 spans 15 residues. The CDR3 here is CASSYMGGGNQPQHF. The CDR3 bases are TGTGCCAGCAGTTACATGGGGGGGGGCAATCAGCCCCAGCATTTT.

V usage is TRBV7-8 and J usage is TRBJ1-5; tentatively, D is TRBD1 (5 bases). CDR1 and CDR2 from the germline V gene are SGHVS and FQNEAQ. Between the trimmed V and J ends, which lost 5 bases and 6 bases, there was a span of 20 bases. The CDR3 loop spans 16 amino acids. This CDR3 reads CASSKSAGLLGQPQHF. The DNA of the CDR3 is TGTGCCAGCAGCAAATCGGCAGGGTTACTGGGTCAGCCCCAGCATTTT.